The 17 T cell receptor beta chains in this list originate from one sample, sequenced in a study of identical twins. Each CDR3 protein is one row after TCRdb ran MiXCR on the 5' RACE reads. The sample holds 690,000 or so distinct CDR3 sequences, roughly 6% seen once. Sequencing was performed on naive T cells sorted from blood. These receptors originate from a man aged 18 to 29 in good health.

The table lists this clonotype with many counts. The rearrangement joins TRBV6-6 to TRBJ2-1, with no clear D. Trimming shortened V by 7 bases and J by 3 bases, and 4 bases separated the two germline ends. There are 11 residues in the CDR3. The germline V gene has CDR1 MNHNY and CDR2 SVGAGI (reference sequence). The CDR3 spells CASTHYNEQFF. The CDR3 bases are TGTGCCAGCACTCACTACAATGAGCAGTTCTTC.

There are many counts of this clonotype. J is TRBJ2-1 and V is TRBV10-3, with a weak D call TRBD2 (5 bases). The V gene's germline CDR1 is ENHRY and CDR2 SYGVKD. The CDR3 is 17 residues long. Trimming left V 0 bases short and J 7 bases short, with 19 bases between. This CDR3 is CAISESEVDFEQNEQFF. For the CDR3, the DNA is TGTGCCATCAGTGAGTCGGAGGTGGACTTCGAACAGAATGAGCAGTTCTTC.

This clonotype was picked up a small number of times. The V and J genes are TRBV5-1 and TRBJ1-1; no definite D call. This CDR3 has 15 residues. V shed 0 bases and J shed 4 bases, with 13 bases lying between them. The germline CDR1 and CDR2 sequences are SGHRS and YFSETQ. The CDR3 DNA is TGCGCCAGCAGCTTGGACGGGGATCGGGGCACTGAAGCTTTCTTT. This translates into CASSLDGDRGTEAFF.

This clonotype was seen many times. The CDR3 sequence: CSVVPAGGLGEQFF. CDR3 in DNA: TGCAGCGTTGTTCCAGCGGGAGGGCTAGGTGAGCAGTTCTTC. The rearrangement uses TRBV29-1 and TRBJ2-1, with TRBD2 matching over 10 bases. Germline V gene sequence: CDR1 SQVTM, CDR2 ANQGSEA. There are 14 residues in the CDR3. Losses at the gene ends were 4 bases for V and 9 bases for J; bases not matched to a gene: 9.

This clonotype was counted at least ten times. This chain joins TRBV27 and TRBJ2-1, with D tentatively TRBD1 or TRBD2 (5 bases each). V was pared by 5 bases and J by 8 bases, with 19 bases between. Germline V lookup: CDR1 MNHEY, CDR2 SMNVEV (reference sequence). CDR3 length equals 15 residues. The CDR3 sequence is CASSPSLGDFDEQFF. In DNA form, the CDR3 reads TGTGCCAGCAGTCCGAGTCTGGGGGATTTCGATGAGCAGTTCTTC.

This clonotype was seen a handful of times. V is TRBV6-6 and J is TRBJ2-1; a weak D match, TRBD1 (5 bases). Looked up from germline, CDR1 is MNHNY and CDR2 is SVGAGI (reference sequence). The ends were cut back, 6 bases at V and 4 bases at J, with 10 bases in the middle. The CDR3 has 13 amino acids. The DNA for the CDR3 is TGTGCCAGCAGACCGACAGCATACAATGAGCAGTTCTTC. Protein sequence: CASRPTAYNEQFF.

Of note for this clonotype: This clone may be a read error of a much larger clone one base away. Given the absence of the conserved phenylalanine or tryptophan at the CDR3 end, a read error is likely. This sequence joins TRBV12-3 or TRBV12-4 and TRBJ2-1; D is undetermined. The CDR3 spans 12 residues. V was trimmed by 2 bases and J by 9 bases, leaving 8 bases between them. CDR3 DNA sequence: TGTGCCAGCAGTTTATGGGCCACTGAGCAGTTCTGC. Translated: CASSLWATEQFC.

This clonotype was counted between two and nine times. The rearrangement uses TRBV20-1 and TRBJ2-5; tentatively, D is TRBD2 (5 bases). The germline V gene has CDR1 DFQATT and CDR2 SNEGSKA (reference sequence). Trimming left V 0 bases short and J 4 bases short, with 15 bases between. CDR3 length: 15 amino acids. CDR3 bases: TGCAGTGCTAGAGATTGGGTGGGAGTTCGAGAGACCCAGTACTTC. It yields the protein CSARDWVGVRETQYF.

The rearrangement joins TRBV27 to TRBJ2-1; 10 bases fit TRBD2. The CDR3 has 18 amino acids. The V and J ends lost 5 bases and 4 bases, in that order; junction bases with no gene match: 14. The germline V gene encodes CDR1 MNHEY and CDR2 SMNVEV (reference sequence). The CDR3 loop reads CASSQHDVGTSVYNEQFF. In DNA form, the CDR3 reads TGTGCCAGCAGTCAACACGACGTGGGGACTAGCGTTTACAATGAGCAGTTCTTC.

In the case of this clonotype: At one end the junction does not follow the germline gene, possibly because of a read error. V usage is TRBV12-3 or TRBV12-4 and J usage is TRBJ1-2; tentatively, D is TRBD1 (6 bases). The CDR3 runs to 14 residues. CDR3 region: CASSLPFTGPGYAF. The CDR3 nucleotides are TGTGCCAGCAGCTTACCGTTTACAGGGCCCGGCTACGCCTTC.

This clonotype has just a few counts. J is TRBJ2-1 and V is TRBV7-2; 10 bases line up with TRBD2. V lost 1 base, J lost 5 bases, and 5 bases stayed unmatched. The CDR3 has 16 residues. Germline CDR1 reads SGHTA; CDR2 reads FQGNSA. CDR3 residues: CASSLVGTSVHNEQFF. DNA for the CDR3: TGTGCCAGCAGCTTAGTCGGGACTAGCGTACACAATGAGCAGTTCTTC.

This clonotype was counted a few times. CDR3 nucleotides: TGTGCCAGCAGTCCGGGACCCCAATACAATGAGCAGTTCTTC. This gives the protein CASSPGPQYNEQFF. The chain employs TRBV12-3 or TRBV12-4 and TRBJ2-1; either TRBD1 or TRBD2 may supply D (5 bases each). The CDR3 extends over 14 amino acids. V was cut by 5 bases and J by 4 bases, with 12 bases left in between.

This clonotype was observed a few times. The chain links TRBV2 to TRBJ1-5; TRBD1 matches 8 bases. The CDR3 consists of 16 residues. Unmatched junction bases numbered 5, after V lost 4 bases and J lost 0 bases. In germline, CDR1 is SNHLY, CDR2 FYNNEI. For the CDR3, the DNA is TGTGCCAGCAGTGGGACAGGGCATAATAGCAATCAGCCCCAGCATTTT. Amino acids: CASSGTGHNSNQPQHF. The full variable domain, with the rest looked up from reference TRBV2 and TRBJ1-5, is EPEVTQTPSHQVTQMGQEVILRCVPISNHLYFYWYRQILGQKVEFLVSFYNNEISEKSEIFDDQFSVERPDGSNFTLKIRSTKLEDSAMYFCASSGTGHNSNQPQHFGDGTRLSIL.

This clonotype was counted at least ten times. The rearrangement uses TRBV25-1 and TRBJ1-5, with a weak D call TRBD1 (5 bases). Trimming shortened V by 3 bases and J by 5 bases, and 11 bases separated the two germline ends. Germline V gene data show CDR1 as MGHDK and CDR2 as SYGVNS. This CDR3 has 14 amino acids. CDR3: CASSEGQGHQPQHF. The CDR3 region has the DNA TGTGCCAGCAGTGAGGGGCAGGGCCATCAGCCCCAGCATTTT.

Ten or more counts support this clonotype. No DNA is shown, since the ends of the CDR3 on it are uncertain; the CDR3 is the one TCRdb lists. V usage is TRBV5-1 and J usage is TRBJ2-7; the listed D gene, TRBD1, was not tested against the DNA. The CDR3 length equals 15 residues, ends included. Germline CDR1 and CDR2: SGHRS and YFSETQ. The CDR3 protein is CASSSVGQGAPSRYF.

This clonotype was observed at least ten times. The CDR3 DNA reads TGTGCCAGCAGTTTGTCCGGGACCTATGGCTACACCTTC. It yields the protein CASSLSGTYGYTF. The J gene is TRBJ1-2, the V gene TRBV27; a weak D match, TRBD1 (5 bases). V dropped 3 bases and J dropped 4 bases, with 9 bases sitting between them. This CDR3 is built from 13 residues. Germline CDR1 MNHEY, CDR2 SMNVEV (reference sequence).

In its sample, this clonotype was seen a few times. The chain links TRBV27 to TRBJ2-7; D unresolved. Germline V lookup: CDR1 MNHEY, CDR2 SMNVEV (reference sequence). This CDR3 is built from 14 residues. Trimming cost V 2 bases and J 0 bases, with 8 bases left between them. The CDR3, as DNA: TGTGCCAGCAGTTTAGGCCCTTTCTCCTACGAGCAGTACTTC. It translates to CASSLGPFSYEQYF.